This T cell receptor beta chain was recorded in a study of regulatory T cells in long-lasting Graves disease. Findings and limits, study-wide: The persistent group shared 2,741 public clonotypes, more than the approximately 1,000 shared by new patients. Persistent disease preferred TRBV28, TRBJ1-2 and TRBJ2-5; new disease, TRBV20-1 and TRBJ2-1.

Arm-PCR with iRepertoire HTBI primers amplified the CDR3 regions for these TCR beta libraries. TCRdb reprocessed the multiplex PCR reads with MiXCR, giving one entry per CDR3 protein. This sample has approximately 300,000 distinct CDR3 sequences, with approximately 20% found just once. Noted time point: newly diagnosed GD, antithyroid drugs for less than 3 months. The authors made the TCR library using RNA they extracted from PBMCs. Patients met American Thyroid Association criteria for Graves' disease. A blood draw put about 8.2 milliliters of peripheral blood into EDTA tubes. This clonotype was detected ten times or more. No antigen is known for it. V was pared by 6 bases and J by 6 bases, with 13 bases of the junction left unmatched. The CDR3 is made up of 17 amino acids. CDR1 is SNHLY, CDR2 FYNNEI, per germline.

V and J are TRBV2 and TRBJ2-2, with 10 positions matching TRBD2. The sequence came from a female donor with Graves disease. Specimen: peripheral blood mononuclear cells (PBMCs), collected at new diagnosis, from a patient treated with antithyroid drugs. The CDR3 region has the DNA TGTGCCAGCAGCCGAAGACTAGCGGGTTCAGGGTCCGGGGAGCTGTTTTTT. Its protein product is CASSRRLAGSGSGELFF. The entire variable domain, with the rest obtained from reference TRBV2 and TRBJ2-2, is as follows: EPEVTQTPSHQVTQMGQEVILRCVPISNHLYFYWYRQILGQKVEFLVSFYNNEISEKSEIFDDQFSVERPDGSNFTLKIRSTKLEDSAMYFCASSRRLAGSGSGELFFGEGSRLTVL.